The 8 T cell receptor beta chains below all came from one sample that was sequenced in a study of T cell responses to AZD1222 COVID-19 vaccine. Sequencing used immunoSEQ multiplex PCR; TCRdb keeps in-frame clones, though not all of them. The table includes roughly 35,000 clones, around 82% detected once. The sample here was peripheral blood, taken 28 days after the second AZD1222 dose. Receptors originate from an adult who received the AZD1222 COVID-19 vaccine.

A few counts support this clone. The V gene is TRBV7-6, the J gene TRBJ2-2, with a possible D match to TRBD1 (5 bases). The CDR3 has 15 amino acids. Germline lookup yields CDR1 SGHVS and CDR2 FNYEAQ. Trimming took off 3 bases at V and 7 bases at J, with 15 bases between the two ends. The CDR3 loop is CASSFTTGGHGELFF. CDR3 sequence (DNA): TGTGCCAGCAGCTTCACCACAGGTGGTCACGGGGAGCTGTTTTTT.

The V call is TRBV10-2, the J call TRBJ1-4; TRBD1 is a possible D gene (5 bases). The V end lost 7 bases, the J end lost 7 bases, and 16 bases lay between the germline ends. The length of the CDR3 is 14 residues. The germline V gene has CDR1 WSHSY and CDR2 SAAADI. The CDR3 is CASKGDGGFEKLFF. The CDR3 coding sequence is TGCGCCAGCAAAGGGGACGGAGGGTTTGAAAAACTGTTTTTT.

The chain employs TRBV5-1 and TRBJ2-2; TRBD2 agrees at 10 bases. J gave up 4 bases and V 0 bases, and 3 bases lay outside the gene matches. The germline CDR1 and CDR2 sequences are SGHRS and YFSETQ. There are 16 residues in the CDR3. CDR3: CASSLALAGVTGELFF. The CDR3 DNA reads as TGCGCCAGCAGCTTGGCGCTAGCGGGGGTCACCGGGGAGCTGTTTTTT.

CDR3 DNA: TGTGCCAGCAGTTCCCCTCAGGGTAGATGGAATGAGCAGTTCTTC. As protein: CASSSPQGRWNEQFF. This chain links TRBV27 with TRBJ2-1, with D maybe TRBD1 (5 bases). V lost 4 bases to trimming and J lost 7 bases, with 17 bases between them. Germline V lookup: CDR1 MNHEY, CDR2 SMNVEV (reference sequence). This CDR3 region has 15 residues.

The rearrangement joins TRBV18 to TRBJ1-6, with D perhaps TRBD1 (5 bases). Looked up from germline, CDR1 is KGHSH and CDR2 is LQKENI. There are 15 residues in the CDR3. With 5 bases removed from V and 4 bases from J, the gap between germline ends came to 12 bases. The CDR3 DNA reads as TGTGCCAGCTCATATGGGGACTTTTATAATTCACCCCTCCACTTT. It encodes CASSYGDFYNSPLHF.

This clone was seen a few times. The V and J genes are TRBV10-2 and TRBJ2-7; perhaps TRBD1 as D (5 bases). The CDR3 is 13 amino acids. Trimming removed 6 bases at V and 3 bases at J, with 12 bases between. Germline assignment: CDR1 WSHSY and CDR2 SAAADI. CDR3 sequence: CASRAGIGYEQYF. The CDR3 nucleotides read TGCGCCAGCAGGGCAGGGATCGGCTACGAGCAGTACTTC.

This CDR3 reads CASRGGLYGYTF. For the CDR3, the DNA is TGTGCCAGTAGGGGGGGACTCTATGGCTACACCTTC. The chain uses TRBV19 and TRBJ1-2; tentatively, D is TRBD1 (5 bases). The CDR3 contains 12 residues. Germline V gene data show CDR1 as LNHDA and CDR2 as SQIVND (reference sequence). V shed 6 bases and J shed 4 bases, with 9 bases lying between them.

Relative to its sample, this clone is medium-sized. The chain links TRBV6-4 to TRBJ2-1; tentatively, D is TRBD1 (5 bases). V was clipped by 0 bases and J by 10 bases, with 16 bases between them. The germline CDR1 and CDR2 sequences are MRHNA and SNTAGT. There are 15 residues in the CDR3. CDR3 protein: CASSDSRQGMEEQFF. The CDR3 DNA is TGTGCCAGCAGTGACTCTCGTCAGGGAATGGAGGAGCAGTTCTTC.